This T cell receptor (beta chain) was profiled in a study of early T cells in non-severe SARS-CoV-2 infection. Study in general: It was bulk RNA from unsorted whole blood that was sequenced, and the chains were unpaired.

Individual cDNA molecules received unique molecular identifiers during library preparation. Each CDR3 protein is one row after TCRdb ran MiXCR on the 5' RACE reads. In the table there are more than 35,000 distinct CDR3 sequences, about 6% of which are singletons. The sequence was obtained from an adult who was a healthcare worker with PCR-confirmed SARS-CoV-2 infection or an uninfected control (not recorded which). Material for sequencing was whole blood.

CDR3 sequence (DNA): TGTGCCAGCAGCCCTTACAGGGGCTACGAGCAGTACTTC. Translating gives CASSPYRGYEQYF. The rearrangement links TRBV11-2 to TRBJ2-7; 7 bases are a match to TRBD1. The CDR3 runs 13 residues. V lost 5 bases to trimming and J lost 3 bases; unmatched junction nucleotides: 4. Per the germline V gene, CDR1 is SGHAT and CDR2 is FQNNGV.